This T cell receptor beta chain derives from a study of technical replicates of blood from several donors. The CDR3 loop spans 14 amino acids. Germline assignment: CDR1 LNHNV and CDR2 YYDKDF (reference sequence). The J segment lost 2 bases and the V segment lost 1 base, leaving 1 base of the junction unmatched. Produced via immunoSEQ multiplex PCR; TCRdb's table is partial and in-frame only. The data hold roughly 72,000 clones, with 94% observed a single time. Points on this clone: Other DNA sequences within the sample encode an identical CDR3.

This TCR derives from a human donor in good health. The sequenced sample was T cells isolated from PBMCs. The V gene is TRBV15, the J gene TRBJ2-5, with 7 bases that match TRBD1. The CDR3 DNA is TGTGCCACCAGCAGAGCGGGACAGCAAGAGACCCAGTACTTC. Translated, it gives CATSRAGQQETQYF.